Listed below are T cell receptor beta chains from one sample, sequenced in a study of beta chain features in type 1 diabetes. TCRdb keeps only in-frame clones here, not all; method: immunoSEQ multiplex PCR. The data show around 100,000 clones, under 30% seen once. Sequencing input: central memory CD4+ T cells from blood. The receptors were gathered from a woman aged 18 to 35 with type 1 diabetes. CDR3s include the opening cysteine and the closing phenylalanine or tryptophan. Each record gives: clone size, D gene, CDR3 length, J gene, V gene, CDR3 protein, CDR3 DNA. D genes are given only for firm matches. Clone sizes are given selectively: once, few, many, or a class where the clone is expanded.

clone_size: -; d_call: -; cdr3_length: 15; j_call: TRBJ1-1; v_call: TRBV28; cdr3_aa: CASSSPGGRSTEAFF; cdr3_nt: TGTGCCAGCAGTTCCCCGGGGGGCCGGTCGACTGAAGCTTTCTTT
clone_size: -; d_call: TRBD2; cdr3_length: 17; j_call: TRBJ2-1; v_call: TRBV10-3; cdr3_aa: CAISGTSGRAGYNEQFF; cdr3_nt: TGTGCCATCAGTGGAACTAGCGGGAGGGCTGGGTACAATGAGCAGTTCTTC
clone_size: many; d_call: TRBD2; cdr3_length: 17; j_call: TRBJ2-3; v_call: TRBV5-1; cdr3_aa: CASSLEVLAGGSDTQYF; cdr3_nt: TGCGCCAGCAGCTTGGAGGTACTAGCGGGAGGGTCAGATACGCAGTATTTT
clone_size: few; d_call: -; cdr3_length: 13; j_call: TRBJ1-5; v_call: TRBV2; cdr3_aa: CATSGGGHQPQHF; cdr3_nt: TGTGCCACCTCCGGGGGTGGGCATCAGCCCCAGCATTTT
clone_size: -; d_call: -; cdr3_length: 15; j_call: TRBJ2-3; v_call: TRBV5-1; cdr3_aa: CASSLAARSTDTQYF; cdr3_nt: TGCGCCAGCAGCTTGGCCGCGAGGAGCACAGATACGCAGTATTTT
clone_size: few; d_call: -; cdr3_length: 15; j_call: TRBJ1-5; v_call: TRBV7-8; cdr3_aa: CASSSGSGNNQPQHF; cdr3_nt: TGTGCCAGCAGCTCCGGATCAGGGAACAATCAGCCCCAGCATTTT
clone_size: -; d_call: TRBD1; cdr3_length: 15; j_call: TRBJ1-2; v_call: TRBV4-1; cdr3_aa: CASSQPDRGLYGYTF; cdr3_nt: TGCGCCAGCAGCCAACCTGACAGGGGACTCTATGGCTACACCTTC
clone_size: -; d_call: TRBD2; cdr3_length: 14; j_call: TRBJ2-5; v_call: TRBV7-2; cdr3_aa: CASSLGIPGGAQYF; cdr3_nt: TGTGCCAGCAGCCTCGGGATCCCGGGGGGGGCCCAGTACTTC
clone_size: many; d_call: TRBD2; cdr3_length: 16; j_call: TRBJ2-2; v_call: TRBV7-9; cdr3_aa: CASSLGLAGGLGELFF; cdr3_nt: TGTGCCAGCAGCCTCGGACTAGCGGGAGGTCTCGGGGAGCTGTTTTTT
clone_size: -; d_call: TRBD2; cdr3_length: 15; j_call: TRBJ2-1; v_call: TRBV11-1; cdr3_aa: CASRLAGSRDNEQFF; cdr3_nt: TGTGCCAGCAGGCTAGCGGGAAGCCGGGACAATGAGCAGTTCTTC
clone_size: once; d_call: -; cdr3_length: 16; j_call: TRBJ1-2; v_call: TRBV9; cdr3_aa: CASGAAGEYGFYGYTF; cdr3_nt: TGTGCCAGCGGCGCCGCAGGGGAATACGGTTTTTATGGCTACACCTTC
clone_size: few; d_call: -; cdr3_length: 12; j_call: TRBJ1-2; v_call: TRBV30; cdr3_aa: CAWAGSPYGYTF; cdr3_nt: TGTGCCTGGGCAGGGTCTCCCTATGGCTACACCTTC
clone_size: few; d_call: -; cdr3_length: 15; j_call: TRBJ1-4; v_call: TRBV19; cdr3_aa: CASSGGFATNEKLFF; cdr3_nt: TGTGCCAGTAGCGGAGGGTTTGCAACTAATGAAAAACTGTTTTTT
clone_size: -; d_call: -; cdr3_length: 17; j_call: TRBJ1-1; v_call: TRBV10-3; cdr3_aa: CAISPGVAFTRNTEAFF; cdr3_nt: TGTGCCATCAGCCCGGGAGTAGCGTTTACGAGGAACACTGAAGCTTTCTTT
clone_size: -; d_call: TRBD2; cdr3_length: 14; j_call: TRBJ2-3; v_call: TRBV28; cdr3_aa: CASSQGGRADTQYF; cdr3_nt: TGTGCCAGCAGCCAAGGCGGGAGGGCAGATACGCAGTATTTT
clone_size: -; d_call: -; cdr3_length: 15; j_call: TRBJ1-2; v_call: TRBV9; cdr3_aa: CASSVTQASNYGYTF; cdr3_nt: TGTGCCAGCAGCGTAACACAGGCATCTAACTATGGCTACACCTTC
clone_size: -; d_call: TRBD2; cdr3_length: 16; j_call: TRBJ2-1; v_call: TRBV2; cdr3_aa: CASSEATTSGTSEQFF; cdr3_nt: TGTGCCAGCAGTGAAGCGACGACTAGCGGGACGAGTGAGCAGTTCTTC
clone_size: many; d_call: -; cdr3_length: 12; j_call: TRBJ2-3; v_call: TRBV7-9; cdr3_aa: CASTSGTDTQYF; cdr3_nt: TGTGCCAGCACTAGCGGCACAGATACGCAGTATTTT
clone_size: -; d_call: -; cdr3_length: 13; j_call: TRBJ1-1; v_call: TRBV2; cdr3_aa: CASSGREGTEAFF; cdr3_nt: TGTGCCAGCAGTGGCAGGGAAGGAACTGAAGCTTTCTTT
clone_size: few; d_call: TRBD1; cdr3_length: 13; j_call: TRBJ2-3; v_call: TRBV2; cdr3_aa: CASGGTGTDTQYF; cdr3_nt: TGTGCCAGCGGGGGGACAGGGACAGATACGCAGTATTTT
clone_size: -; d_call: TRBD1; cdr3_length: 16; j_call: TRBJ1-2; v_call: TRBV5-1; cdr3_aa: CASSLALGQANYGYTF; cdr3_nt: TGCGCCAGCAGCTTGGCCTTGGGACAGGCTAACTATGGCTACACCTTC
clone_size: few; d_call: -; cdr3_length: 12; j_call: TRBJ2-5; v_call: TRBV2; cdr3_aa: CASRTDQETQYF; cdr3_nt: TGTGCCAGCAGGACAGACCAAGAGACCCAGTACTTC
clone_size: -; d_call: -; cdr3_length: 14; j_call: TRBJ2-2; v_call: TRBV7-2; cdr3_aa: CASKKFRGAGELFF; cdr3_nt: TGTGCCAGCAAAAAATTCAGGGGAGCCGGGGAGCTGTTTTTT
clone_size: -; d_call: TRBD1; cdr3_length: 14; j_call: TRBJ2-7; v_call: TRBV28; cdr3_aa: CASSLTGGAYEQYF; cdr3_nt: TGTGCCAGCAGTTTGACAGGGGGGGCGTACGAGCAGTACTTC
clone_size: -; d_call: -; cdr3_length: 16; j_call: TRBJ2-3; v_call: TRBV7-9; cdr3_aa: CASSSYEGTYTDTQYF; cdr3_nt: TGTGCCAGCAGCTCCTATGAGGGGACTTACACAGATACGCAGTATTTT
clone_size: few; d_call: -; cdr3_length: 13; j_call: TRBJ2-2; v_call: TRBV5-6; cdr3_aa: CASSLVSTGELFF; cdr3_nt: TGTGCCAGCAGCTTGGTCAGCACCGGGGAGCTGTTTTTT
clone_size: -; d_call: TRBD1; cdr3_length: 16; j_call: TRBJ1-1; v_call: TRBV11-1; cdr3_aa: CASSFEPGQGYPEAFF; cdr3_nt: TGTGCCAGCAGCTTTGAACCGGGACAGGGATATCCTGAAGCTTTCTTT
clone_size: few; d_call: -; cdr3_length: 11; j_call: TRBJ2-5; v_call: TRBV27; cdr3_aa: CASSLGTFWYF; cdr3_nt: TGTGCCAGCAGTCTTGGGACATTTTGGTACTTC
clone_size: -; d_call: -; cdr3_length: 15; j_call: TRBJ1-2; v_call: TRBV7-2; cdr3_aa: CASSLGQTVMRGYTF; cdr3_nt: TGTGCCAGCAGCCTCGGACAAACGGTGATGCGGGGCTACACCTTC
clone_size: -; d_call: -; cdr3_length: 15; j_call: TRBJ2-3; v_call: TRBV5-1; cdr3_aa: CASSLVQGRSDTQYF; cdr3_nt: TGCGCCAGCAGCTTGGTTCAGGGAAGATCAGATACGCAGTATTTT
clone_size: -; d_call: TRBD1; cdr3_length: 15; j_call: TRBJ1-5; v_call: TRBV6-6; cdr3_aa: CASSYSGDRVWPQHF; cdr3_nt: TGTGCCAGCAGTTACTCTGGGGACAGGGTTTGGCCCCAGCATTTT
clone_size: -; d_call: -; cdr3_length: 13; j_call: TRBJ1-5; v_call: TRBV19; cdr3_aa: CASTIQGGQPQHF; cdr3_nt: TGTGCCAGTACGATACAGGGCGGACAGCCCCAGCATTTT
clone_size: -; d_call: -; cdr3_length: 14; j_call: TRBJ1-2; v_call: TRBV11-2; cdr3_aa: CASSNRVPNYGYTF; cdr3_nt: TGTGCCAGCAGCAACAGAGTACCTAACTATGGCTACACCTTC
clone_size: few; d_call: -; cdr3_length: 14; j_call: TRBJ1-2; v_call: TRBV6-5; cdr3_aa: CASSYSTRAYGYTF; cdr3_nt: TGTGCCAGCAGTTACTCGACCAGGGCATATGGCTACACCTTC
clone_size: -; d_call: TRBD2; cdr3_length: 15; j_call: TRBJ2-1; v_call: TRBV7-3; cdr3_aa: CASSLYGREQGEQFF; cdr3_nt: TGTGCCAGCAGCTTATACGGGCGGGAGCAGGGTGAGCAGTTCTTC
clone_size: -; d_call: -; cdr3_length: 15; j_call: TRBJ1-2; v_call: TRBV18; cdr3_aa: CASSPNSQGNYGYTF; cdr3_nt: TGTGCCAGCTCACCAAATTCACAGGGAAACTATGGCTACACCTTC
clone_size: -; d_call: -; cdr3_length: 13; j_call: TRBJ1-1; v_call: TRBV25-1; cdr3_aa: CASSLQGNTEAFF; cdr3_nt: TGTGCCAGCAGTTTACAGGGGAACACTGAAGCTTTCTTT
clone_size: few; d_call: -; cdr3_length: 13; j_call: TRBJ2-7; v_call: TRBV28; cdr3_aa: CASRPGHGYEQYF; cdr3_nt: TGTGCCAGCAGACCCGGACATGGCTACGAGCAGTACTTC
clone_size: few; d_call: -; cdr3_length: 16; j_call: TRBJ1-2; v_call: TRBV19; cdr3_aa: CASSITADRPNYGYTF; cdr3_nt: TGTGCCAGTAGTATTACTGCGGACAGACCCAACTATGGCTACACCTTC
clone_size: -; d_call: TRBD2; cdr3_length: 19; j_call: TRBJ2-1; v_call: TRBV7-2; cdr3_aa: CASSSPGGLAGYLYNEQFF; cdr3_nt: TGTGCCAGCAGCTCCCCGGGGGGACTAGCGGGATACTTATACAATGAGCAGTTCTTC
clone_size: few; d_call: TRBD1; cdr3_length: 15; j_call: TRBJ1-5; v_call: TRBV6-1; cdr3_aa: CASSDRRQGVQPQHF; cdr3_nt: TGTGCCAGCAGTGACCGTAGACAGGGAGTACAGCCCCAGCATTTT
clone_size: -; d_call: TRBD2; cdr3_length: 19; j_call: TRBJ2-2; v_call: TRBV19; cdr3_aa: CASRAVGLAGGGNTGELFF; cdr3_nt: TGTGCCAGTAGGGCAGTGGGACTAGCGGGAGGGGGGAACACCGGGGAGCTGTTTTTT
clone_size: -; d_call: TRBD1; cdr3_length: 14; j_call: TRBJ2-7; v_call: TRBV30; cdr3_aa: CAWSPRDRLNEQYF; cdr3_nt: TGTGCCTGGAGCCCAAGGGACAGACTGAACGAGCAGTACTTC
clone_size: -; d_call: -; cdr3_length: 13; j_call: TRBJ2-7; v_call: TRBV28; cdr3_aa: CASSLTAAYEQYF; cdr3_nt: TGTGCCAGCAGTTTGACAGCCGCCTACGAGCAGTACTTC
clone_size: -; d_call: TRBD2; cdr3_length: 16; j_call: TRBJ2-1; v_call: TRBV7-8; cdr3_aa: CASSLGGAGAGNEQFF; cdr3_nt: TGTGCCAGCAGCTTAGGAGGGGCGGGAGCTGGCAATGAGCAGTTCTTC
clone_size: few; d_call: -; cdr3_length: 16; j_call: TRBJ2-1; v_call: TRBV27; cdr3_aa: CASLNVGGGTVNEQFF; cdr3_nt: TGTGCCAGTCTGAACGTGGGGGGAGGTACTGTAAATGAGCAGTTCTTC
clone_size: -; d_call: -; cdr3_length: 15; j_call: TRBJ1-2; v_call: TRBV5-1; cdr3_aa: CASSLELGALVGYTF; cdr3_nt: TGCGCCAGCAGCTTGGAGCTGGGGGCACTAGTTGGCTACACCTTC
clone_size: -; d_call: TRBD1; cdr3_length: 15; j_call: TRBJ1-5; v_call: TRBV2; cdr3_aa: CASTRGTTPNQPQHF; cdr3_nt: TGTGCCAGCACCAGGGGGACAACCCCCAATCAGCCCCAGCATTTT
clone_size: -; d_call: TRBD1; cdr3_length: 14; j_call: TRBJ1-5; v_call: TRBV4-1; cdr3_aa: CASSGTGSGQPQHF; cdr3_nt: TGCGCCAGCAGTGGGACAGGGAGTGGCCAGCCCCAGCATTTT
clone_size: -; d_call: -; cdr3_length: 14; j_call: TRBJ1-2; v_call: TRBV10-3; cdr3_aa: CAISEAGMNYGYTF; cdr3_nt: TGTGCCATCAGTGAGGCAGGGATGAACTATGGCTACACCTTC
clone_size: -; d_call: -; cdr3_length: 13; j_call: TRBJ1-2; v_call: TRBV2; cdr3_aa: CASSPQGFEGYTF; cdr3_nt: TGTGCCAGCAGCCCCCAGGGATTCGAGGGCTACACCTTC
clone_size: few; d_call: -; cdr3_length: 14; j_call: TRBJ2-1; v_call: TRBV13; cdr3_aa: CASSYGTLYNEQFF; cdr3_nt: TGTGCCAGCAGCTACGGGACTCTCTACAATGAGCAGTTCTTC
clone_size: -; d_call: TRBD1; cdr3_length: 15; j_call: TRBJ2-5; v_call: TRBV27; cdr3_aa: CASSLGQPARGTQYF; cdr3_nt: TGTGCCAGCAGTTTGGGACAGCCAGCACGCGGGACCCAGTACTTC
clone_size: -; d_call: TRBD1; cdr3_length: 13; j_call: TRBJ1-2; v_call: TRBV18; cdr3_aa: CASSPDRAYGYTF; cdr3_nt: TGTGCCAGCTCACCAGACAGGGCCTATGGCTACACCTTC